This T cell receptor beta chain was identified during a study of shared T cell receptors in the human thymus. Germline loops: CDR1 SEHNR, CDR2 FQNEAQ (reference sequence). The CDR3 covers 16 residues. V was pared by 4 bases and J by 3 bases, with 18 bases between. Sequencing used immunoSEQ multiplex PCR; TCRdb keeps in-frame clones, though not all of them. The data hold 650,000 to 950,000 clones, with approximately 85% observed a single time. This sample was also put to use in a study of human thymus T cells. That source adds: In corrective heart surgery, resections were taken, and these provided the thymus tissue. Related research examined unrelated individuals and reported that their thymic repertoires overlapped highly.

The specimen was thymocytes. The chain has TRBV7-9 and TRBJ1-2; D is unclear. This receptor was identified in a girl under three years old with a congenital heart defect. The CDR3 spells CASSSKVGKKYYGYTF. Written as DNA, the CDR3 is TGTGCCAGCAGCTCAAAGGTCGGGAAGAAGTACTATGGCTACACCTTC.